Presented here are 21 T cell receptor beta chains from one specimen sequenced in a study of glioma-infiltrating T cells after dendritic cell vaccination. TCRdb keeps only in-frame clones here, not all; method: immunoSEQ multiplex PCR. The sample contains about 73,000 clones, over 75% of which appear only once. The sequencing used blood, collected before dendritic cell vaccination. These TCRs come from a human donor with glioblastoma.

The CDR3 DNA follows: TGTGCCAGCAGTTTGGGGGGGGCTGGGAACACTGAAGCTTTCTTT. This gives the protein CASSLGGAGNTEAFF. The V and J genes are TRBV28 and TRBJ1-1; possibly TRBD1 for D (6 bases). CDR3 size: 15 residues. V was trimmed by 3 bases and J by 1 base, leaving 12 bases between them. Germline lookup yields CDR1 MDHEN and CDR2 SYDVKM.

The rearrangement links TRBV19 to TRBJ2-1, with 11 bases identical to TRBD2. Trimming took 5 bases from V and 3 from J; bases not matched to a gene: 6. The germline V gene has CDR1 LNHDA and CDR2 SQIVND (reference sequence). CDR3 length: 16 residues. The CDR3 nucleotides are TGTGCCAGTAGTCCCCCCACTAGCGGGAGCTACAATGAGCAGTTCTTC. Residues: CASSPPTSGSYNEQFF. Drawing the rest from reference TRBV19 and TRBJ2-1, the complete variable domain is DGGITQSPKYLFRKEGQNVTLSCEQNLNHDAMYWYRQDPGQGLRLIYYSQIVNDFQKGDIAEGYSVSREKKESFPLTVTSAQKNPTAFYLCASSPPTSGSYNEQFFGPGTRLTVL.

This rearrangement joins TRBV7-8 to TRBJ1-2; 7 positions agree with TRBD1. CDR1 and CDR2 from the germline V gene are SGHVS and FQNEAQ. CDR3 size: 14 residues. Trimming cost V 5 bases and J 6 bases; bases outside gene matches: 9. Written as DNA, the CDR3 is TGTGCCAGCAGCGCGAACCAGGGGGAAGATGGCTACACCTTC. This gives the protein CASSANQGEDGYTF. Based on the CDR3 plus reference TRBV7-8 and TRBJ1-2, the full variable domain is GAGVSQSPRYKVAKRGQDVALRCDPISGHVSLFWYQQALGQGPEFLTYFQNEAQLDKSGLPSDRFFAERPEGSVSTLKIQRTQQEDSAVYLCASSANQGEDGYTFGSGTRLTVV.

This clone was seen a few times. The J gene is TRBJ1-4, the V gene TRBV6-6; the D is unclear. V shed 2 bases and J shed 4 bases, with 5 bases lying between them. This CDR3 is built from 13 residues. CDR1 is MNHNY and CDR2 is SVGAGI in the germline V gene (reference sequence). The CDR3 DNA reads as TGTGCCAGCAGTTACCCAGATAATGAAAAACTGTTTTTT. Translation: CASSYPDNEKLFF.

The chain carries TRBV25-1 and TRBJ2-3; maybe TRBD2 (5 bases). Germline V gene lookup returns CDR1 MGHDK and CDR2 SYGVNS. V was shortened by 2 bases and J by 3 bases, with 18 bases between the two germline ends. This CDR3 region has 17 residues. The CDR3 nucleotides are TGTGCCAGCAGTGAACGGGGTCGGACCTTATCGACAGATACGCAGTATTTT. This codes for CASSERGRTLSTDTQYF.

This clone occurred a few times. The genes are TRBV6-6 and TRBJ2-7; 7 bases are a match to TRBD1. The V gene end was trimmed by 7 bases and the J gene end by 7 bases; junction bases not matched to a gene: 7. The CDR3 sequence is 12 residues long. CDR1 is MNHNY and CDR2 is SVGAGI in the germline V gene (reference sequence). CDR3 bases: TGTGCCAGCAACAGACAGGGCGGAGAGCAGTACGTC. Its protein product is CASNRQGGEQYV.

The chain couples TRBV2 to TRBJ1-5; D might be TRBD1 (5 bases). CDR3 size: 14 residues. V lost 3 bases to trimming and J lost 7 bases, with 13 bases between them. Germline V gives CDR1 SNHLY, CDR2 FYNNEI. The CDR3 DNA reads as TGTGCCAGCAGTGATAAATCAGGGAAACAGCCCCAGCATTTT. This codes for CASSDKSGKQPQHF. The variable domain in full, completed from reference TRBV2 and TRBJ1-5, reads EPEVTQTPSHQVTQMGQEVILRCVPISNHLYFYWYRQILGQKVEFLVSFYNNEISEKSEIFDDQFSVERPDGSNFTLKIRSTKLEDSAMYFCASSDKSGKQPQHFGDGTRLSIL.

The V call is TRBV19, the J call TRBJ1-5; 8 bases are shared with TRBD1. Germline V gene sequence: CDR1 LNHDA, CDR2 SQIVND (reference sequence). The V gene end was trimmed by 6 bases and the J gene end by 0 bases; junction bases not matched to a gene: 4. CDR3 length: 15 amino acids. Here the CDR3 reads CASSPGQGSNQPQHF. CDR3 bases: TGTGCCAGTAGCCCCGGACAGGGTAGCAATCAGCCCCAGCATTTT.

This clone has a handful of counts. This chain joins TRBV14 and TRBJ2-5; D might be TRBD2 (6 bases). Germline CDR1 and CDR2: SGHDN and FVKESK. Trimming removed 4 bases from V and 3 bases from J, with 12 bases in between. This CDR3 is built from 14 residues. The CDR3 DNA sequence: TGTGCCAGCAGCCTCGGGACTGCAGAAGAGACCCAGTACTTC. Translating it yields CASSLGTAEETQYF. Based on the CDR3 plus reference TRBV14 and TRBJ2-5, the full variable domain is EAGVTQFPSHSVIEKGQTVTLRCDPISGHDNLYWYRRVMGKEIKFLLHFVKESKQDESGMPNNRFLAERTGGTYSTLKVQPAELEDSGVYFCASSLGTAEETQYFGPGTRLLVL.

The rearrangement uses TRBV6-1 and TRBJ1-1; the D is unclear. V was cut by 8 bases and J by 3 bases, with 13 bases left in between. Per the germline V gene, CDR1 is MNHNS and CDR2 is SASEGT. The CDR3 runs 13 residues. The CDR3 region has the DNA TGTGCCAGCCTTAGAGGAAAGGACACTGAAGCTTTCTTT. Translated: CASLRGKDTEAFF.

J is TRBJ2-1 and V is TRBV7-2, with D unresolved. Germline values: CDR1 SGHTA, CDR2 FQGNSA. Trimming took 3 bases from V and 0 from J, leaving 6 bases between them. This CDR3 is 14 amino acids long. CDR3 sequence: CASSLRSSYNEQFF. CDR3 coding DNA: TGTGCCAGCAGCTTGAGGTCCTCCTACAATGAGCAGTTCTTC. The full variable domain, its missing parts supplied by reference TRBV7-2 and TRBJ2-1, is GAGVSQSPSNKVTEKGKDVELRCDPISGHTALYWYRQSLGQGLEFLIYFQGNSAPDKSGLPSDRFSAERTGGSVSTLTIQRTQQEDSAVYLCASSLRSSYNEQFFGPGTRLTVL.

The chain uses TRBV6-1 and TRBJ2-3; D unclear. Germline loops: CDR1 MNHNS, CDR2 SASEGT. CDR3 length: 12 amino acids. The ends were cut back, 6 bases at V and 7 bases at J, with 11 bases in the middle. The CDR3 is CASSLSGNTQYF. The CDR3 DNA reads as TGTGCCAGCAGCCTATCAGGAAATACGCAGTATTTT.

The CDR3 sequence: CASSHTLGQGYGYTF. For the CDR3, the DNA is TGTGCCAGCAGCCACACATTGGGACAGGGGTATGGCTACACCTTC. The J gene is TRBJ1-2, the V gene TRBV6-1, with 10 positions matching TRBD1. Losses at the gene ends were 6 bases for V and 5 bases for J; bases not matched to a gene: 9. The CDR3 consists of 15 residues. The germline gives CDR1 MNHNS, CDR2 SASEGT.

The V gene is TRBV15, the J gene TRBJ2-5; 10 positions match TRBD2. The CDR3 is 15 amino acids. The germline V gene has CDR1 LNHNV and CDR2 YYDKDF (reference sequence). With V trimmed by 4 bases and J by 5 bases, 7 bases remained unmatched. The CDR3 DNA is TGTGCCACCAGCAACCGCGGTAGCGGGAGGGAGACCCAGTACTTC. Translated: CATSNRGSGRETQYF.

This clone was detected only once. This chain joins TRBV30 and TRBJ2-5, with 12 nucleotides matching TRBD2. CDR1 and CDR2 (germline): GTSNPN, SVGIG (reference sequence). CDR3 length: 14 residues. V was clipped by 2 bases and J by 4 bases; unmatched bases: 2. The CDR3 DNA reads TGTGCCTGGAGTTCACTAGCGGGAGGAGAGACCCAGTACTTC. Its translation: CAWSSLAGGETQYF.

The table lists this clone with a few counts. The rearrangement links TRBV5-4 to TRBJ2-6; TRBD2 might be the D (5 bases). CDR1 and CDR2 from the germline V gene are SGHNT and YYREEE (reference sequence). The CDR3 spans 16 residues. V lost 2 bases, J lost 3 bases, and 12 bases lay in between. The CDR3 DNA follows: TGTGCCAGCAGCTTAAAGGTACTAGATGGGGCCAACGTCCTGACTTTC. Protein sequence: CASSLKVLDGANVLTF.

This rearrangement joins TRBV19 to TRBJ2-7; 8 bases map to TRBD1. The germline V gene encodes CDR1 LNHDA and CDR2 SQIVND (reference sequence). The CDR3 covers 15 residues. Unmatched junction bases numbered 8, after V lost 5 bases and J lost 2 bases. The CDR3 DNA reads TGTGCCAGTAGTCCCGGACAGGGTGGGACCTACGAGCAGTACTTC. It yields the protein CASSPGQGGTYEQYF.

Only one count was recorded for this clone. This chain connects TRBV6-6 to TRBJ2-6; D call uncertain. Germline lookup yields CDR1 MNHNY and CDR2 SVGAGI (reference sequence). This CDR3 is 16 amino acids long. V lost 5 bases, J lost 1 base, and 12 bases lay in between. CDR3 in amino acids: CASSGTQDSGANVLTF. The CDR3 bases are TGTGCCAGCAGTGGCACCCAGGATTCTGGGGCCAACGTCCTGACTTTC.

The chain combines TRBV6-6 with TRBJ1-4; D uncertain. Germline loops: CDR1 MNHNY, CDR2 SVGAGI (reference sequence). This CDR3 is built from 16 residues. The germline V and J ends were trimmed by 6 bases and 3 bases, with 17 bases remaining between them. Written as DNA, the CDR3 is TGTGCCAGCAGCCGAAAGAGAGAGCAAGCTAATGAAAAACTGTTTTTT. Translated: CASSRKREQANEKLFF.

The chain recombines TRBV19 with TRBJ2-7; D may be TRBD2 (5 bases). The CDR3 is made up of 18 amino acids. V dropped 3 bases and J dropped 0 bases, with 21 bases sitting between them. CDR1 is LNHDA and CDR2 is SQIVND in the germline V gene (reference sequence). CDR3 sequence reads: CASSIFLTGNGNSYEQYF. The CDR3 DNA reads TGTGCCAGTAGTATCTTTTTAACCGGCAACGGGAACTCCTACGAGCAGTACTTC.

This rearrangement joins TRBV7-2 to TRBJ1-5; D call uncertain. This CDR3 is built from 13 residues. Germline values: CDR1 SGHTA, CDR2 FQGNSA. V dropped 1 base and J dropped 9 bases, with 10 bases sitting between them. CDR3 region: CASSLGREAPQHF. CDR3 DNA: TGTGCCAGCAGCTTAGGAAGGGAGGCGCCCCAGCATTTT.